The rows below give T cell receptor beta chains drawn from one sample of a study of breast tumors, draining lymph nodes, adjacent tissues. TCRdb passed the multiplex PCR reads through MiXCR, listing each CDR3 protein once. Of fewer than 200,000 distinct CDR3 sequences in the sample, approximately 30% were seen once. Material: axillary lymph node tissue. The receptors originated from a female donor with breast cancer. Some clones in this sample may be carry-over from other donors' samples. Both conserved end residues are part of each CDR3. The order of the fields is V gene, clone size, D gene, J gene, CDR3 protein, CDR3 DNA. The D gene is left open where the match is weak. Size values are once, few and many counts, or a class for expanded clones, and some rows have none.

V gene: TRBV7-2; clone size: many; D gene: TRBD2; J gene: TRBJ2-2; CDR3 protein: CASTPGLAVVGELFF; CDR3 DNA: TGTGCCAGCACCCCTGGGCTAGCGGTGGTCGGGGAGCTGTTTTTT
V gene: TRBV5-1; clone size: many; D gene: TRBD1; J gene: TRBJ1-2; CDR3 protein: CASSADPGQGADGYTF; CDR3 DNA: TGCGCCAGCAGCGCCGACCCGGGACAGGGGGCAGATGGCTACACCTTC
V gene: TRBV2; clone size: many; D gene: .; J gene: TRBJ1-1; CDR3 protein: CASSRQEIEAFF; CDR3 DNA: TGTGCCAGCAGTCGACAGGAGATTGAAGCTTTCTTT
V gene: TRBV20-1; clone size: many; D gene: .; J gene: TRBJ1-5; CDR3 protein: CSARGTPNTNQPQHF; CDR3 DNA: TGCAGTGCTAGAGGGACACCGAATACCAATCAGCCCCAGCATTTT
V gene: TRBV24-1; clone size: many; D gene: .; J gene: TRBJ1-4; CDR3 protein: CATSPGQTTNEKLFF; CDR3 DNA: TGTGCCACCAGTCCGGGTCAGACAACTAATGAAAAACTGTTTTTT
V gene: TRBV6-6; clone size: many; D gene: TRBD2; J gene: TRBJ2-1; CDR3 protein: CASSSASGYYNEQFF; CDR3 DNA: TGTGCCAGCAGTTCGGCTAGCGGGTACTACAATGAGCAGTTCTTC
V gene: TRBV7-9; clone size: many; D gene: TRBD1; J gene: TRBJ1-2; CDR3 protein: CASSLAAAGGYGYTF; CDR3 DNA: TGTGCCAGCAGCTTAGCGGCGGCAGGGGGCTATGGCTACACCTTC
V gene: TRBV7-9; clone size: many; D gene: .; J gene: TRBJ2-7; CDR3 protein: CASSTTSLRAHEQYF; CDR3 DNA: TGTGCCAGCAGCACGACTAGTCTCCGGGCCCACGAGCAGTACTTC
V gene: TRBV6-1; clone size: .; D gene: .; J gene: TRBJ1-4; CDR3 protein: CAGSPPGGLKLFF; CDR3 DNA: TGTGCCGGCAGTCCTCCGGGGGGTCTGAAACTGTTTTTT
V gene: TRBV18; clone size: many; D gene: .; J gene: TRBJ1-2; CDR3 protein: CASSPDPRQFFNYGYTF; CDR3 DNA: TGTGCCAGCTCACCCGACCCCCGACAGTTTTTTAACTATGGCTACACCTTC
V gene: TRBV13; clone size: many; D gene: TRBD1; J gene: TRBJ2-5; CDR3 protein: CASSLRTGEAETQYF; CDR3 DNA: TGTGCCAGCAGCTTAAGGACAGGGGAGGCGGAGACCCAGTACTTC
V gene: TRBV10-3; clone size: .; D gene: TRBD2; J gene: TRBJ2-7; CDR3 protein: CAIRTSGGPYEQYF; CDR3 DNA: TGTGCCATCCGGACTAGCGGGGGCCCCTACGAGCAGTACTTC
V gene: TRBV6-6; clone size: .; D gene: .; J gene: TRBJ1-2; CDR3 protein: CASTPDYGYTF; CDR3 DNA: TGTGCCAGCACTCCGGACTATGGCTACACCTTC
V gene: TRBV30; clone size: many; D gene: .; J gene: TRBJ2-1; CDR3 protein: CACLSGYNYNEQFF; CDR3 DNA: TGTGCCTGTCTTAGTGGGTATAACTACAATGAGCAGTTCTTC
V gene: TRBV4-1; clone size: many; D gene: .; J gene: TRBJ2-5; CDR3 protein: CASSQEGRYQETQYF; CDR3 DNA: TGCGCCAGCAGCCAAGAGGGCAGGTACCAAGAGACCCAGTACTTC
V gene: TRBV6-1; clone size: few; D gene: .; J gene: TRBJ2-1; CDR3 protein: CASSATALSYNEQFF; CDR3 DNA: TGTGCCAGCAGTGCTACAGCGCTCTCCTACAATGAGCAGTTCTTC
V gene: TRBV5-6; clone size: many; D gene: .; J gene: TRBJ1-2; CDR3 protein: CASSLPQANYGYTF; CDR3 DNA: TGTGCCAGCAGCTTGCCGCAAGCGAACTATGGCTACACCTTC
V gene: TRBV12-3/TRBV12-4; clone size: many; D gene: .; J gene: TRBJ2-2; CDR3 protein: CASSFGTANTGELFF; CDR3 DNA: TGTGCCAGCAGTTTCGGGACGGCCAACACCGGGGAGCTGTTTTTT
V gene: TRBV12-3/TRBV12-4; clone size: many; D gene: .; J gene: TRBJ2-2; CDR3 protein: CASSTDSNTGELFF; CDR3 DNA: TGTGCCAGCAGTACAGACAGTAACACCGGGGAGCTGTTTTTT
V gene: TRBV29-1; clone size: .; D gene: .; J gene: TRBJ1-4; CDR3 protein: CSVSGLGPGRNEKLFF; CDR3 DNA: TGCAGCGTTTCGGGTTTAGGGCCAGGGCGGAATGAAAAACTGTTTTTT
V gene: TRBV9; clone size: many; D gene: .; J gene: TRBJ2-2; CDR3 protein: CASSVEGGRAGELFF; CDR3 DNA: TGTGCCAGCAGCGTAGAGGGGGGGAGGGCCGGGGAGCTGTTTTTT
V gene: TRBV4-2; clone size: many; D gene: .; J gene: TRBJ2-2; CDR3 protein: CASSQARGAGNTGELFF; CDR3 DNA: TGTGCCAGCAGCCAAGCCCGGGGGGCGGGGAACACCGGGGAGCTGTTTTTT
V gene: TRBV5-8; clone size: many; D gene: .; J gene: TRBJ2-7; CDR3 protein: CASSLFGGYEQYF; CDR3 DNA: TGTGCCAGCAGCTTGTTCGGGGGCTACGAGCAGTACTTC
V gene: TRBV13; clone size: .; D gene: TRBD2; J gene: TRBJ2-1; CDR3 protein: CASSLLLRGEGNEQFF; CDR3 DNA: TGTGCCAGCAGCTTGCTTCTCCGGGGGGAGGGCAATGAGCAGTTCTTC
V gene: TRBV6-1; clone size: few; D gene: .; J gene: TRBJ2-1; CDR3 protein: CASSEVTKENEQFF; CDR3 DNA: TGTGCCAGCAGTGAAGTAACTAAGGAAAATGAGCAGTTCTTC
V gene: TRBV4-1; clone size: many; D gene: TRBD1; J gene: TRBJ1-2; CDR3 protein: CASSQDRVGYGYTF; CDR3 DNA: TGTGCCAGCAGCCAAGACAGGGTAGGGTATGGCTACACCTTC
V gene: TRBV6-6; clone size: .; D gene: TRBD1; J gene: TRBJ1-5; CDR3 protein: CATDDRVGSYEHF; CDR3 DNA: TGTGCCACCGACGACAGGGTAGGAAGCTACGAGCATTTT
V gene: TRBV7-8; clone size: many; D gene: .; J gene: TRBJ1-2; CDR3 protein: CASSLTGYGYTF; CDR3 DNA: TGTGCCAGCAGCTTAACGGGTTATGGCTACACCTTC
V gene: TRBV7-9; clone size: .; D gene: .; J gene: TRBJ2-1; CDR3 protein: CASSLAQATYNEQFF; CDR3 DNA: TGTGCCAGCAGCTTAGCGCAGGCAACCTACAATGAGCAGTTCTTC
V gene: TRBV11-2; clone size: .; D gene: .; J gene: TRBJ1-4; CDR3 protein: CASSSTGRNEKLFF; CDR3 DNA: TGTGCCAGCAGCTCGACAGGCCGTAATGAAAAACTGTTTTTT
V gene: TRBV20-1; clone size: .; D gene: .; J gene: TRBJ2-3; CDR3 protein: CSARDEGEQPPDTQYF; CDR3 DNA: TGCAGTGCTAGAGATGAGGGGGAGCAGCCGCCAGATACGCAGTATTTT
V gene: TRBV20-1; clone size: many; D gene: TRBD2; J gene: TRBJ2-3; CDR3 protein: CSARDGSGGAVTDTQYF; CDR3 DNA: TGCAGTGCTAGAGATGGTAGCGGGGGGGCTGTTACAGATACGCAGTATTTT
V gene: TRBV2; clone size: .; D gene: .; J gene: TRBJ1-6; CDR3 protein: CASKGGSGTDNSPLHF; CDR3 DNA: TGTGCCAGCAAGGGGGGCAGCGGCACAGATAATTCACCCCTCCACTTT
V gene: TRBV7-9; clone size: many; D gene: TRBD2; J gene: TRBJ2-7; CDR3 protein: CASSLGYAGAYEQYF; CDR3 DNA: TGTGCCAGCAGCTTAGGATATGCGGGGGCCTACGAGCAGTACTTC
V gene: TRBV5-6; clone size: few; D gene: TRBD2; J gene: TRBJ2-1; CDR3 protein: CASSWSRGSGTKYNEQFF; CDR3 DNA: TGTGCCAGCAGCTGGAGTCGGGGTAGCGGGACGAAGTACAATGAGCAGTTCTTC
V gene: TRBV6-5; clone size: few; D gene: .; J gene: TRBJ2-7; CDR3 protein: CASSYGRGGKGEQYF; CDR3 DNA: TGTGCCAGCAGTTACGGGAGGGGGGGAAAAGGGGAGCAGTACTTC
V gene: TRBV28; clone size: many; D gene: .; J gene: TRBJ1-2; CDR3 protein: CASSLQSYYGYTF; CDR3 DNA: TGTGCCAGCAGTTTACAGAGTTACTATGGCTACACCTTC
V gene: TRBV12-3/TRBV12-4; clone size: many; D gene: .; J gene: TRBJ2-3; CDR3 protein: CASRNPSVSLTDTQYF; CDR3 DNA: TGTGCCAGCAGAAATCCTAGCGTATCCCTAACAGATACGCAGTATTTT
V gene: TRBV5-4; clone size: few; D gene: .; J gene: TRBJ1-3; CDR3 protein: CASSPDLTSGNTIYF; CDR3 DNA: TGTGCCAGCAGCCCGGACCTTACCTCTGGAAACACCATATATTTT
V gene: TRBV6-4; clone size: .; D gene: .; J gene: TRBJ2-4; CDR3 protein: CASSDALGGGEEGNIQYF; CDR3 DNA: TGTGCCAGCAGTGACGCCCTAGGGGGTGGGGAGGAGGGAAACATTCAGTACTTC
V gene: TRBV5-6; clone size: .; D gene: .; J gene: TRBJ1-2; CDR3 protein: CASSSTRAPEGYTF; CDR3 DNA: TGTGCCAGCAGCTCGACTAGGGCACCGGAGGGCTACACCTTC
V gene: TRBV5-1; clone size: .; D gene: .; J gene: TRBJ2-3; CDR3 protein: CASSGDTDTQYF; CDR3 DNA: TGCGCCAGCAGCGGGGACACAGATACGCAGTATTTT
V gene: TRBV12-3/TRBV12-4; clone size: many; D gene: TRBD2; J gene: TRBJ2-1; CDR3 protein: CASRPMTSGRLNEQFF; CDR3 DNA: TGTGCCAGCAGGCCCATGACTAGCGGGAGGTTAAATGAGCAGTTCTTC
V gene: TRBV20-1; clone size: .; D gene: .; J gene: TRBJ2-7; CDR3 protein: CSARQGPYEPYF; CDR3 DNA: TGCAGTGCTAGACAGGGCCCCTACGAGCCGTACTTC
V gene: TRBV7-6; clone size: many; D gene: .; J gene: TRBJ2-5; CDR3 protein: CASSLGGSGSETQYF; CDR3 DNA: TGTGCCAGCAGCTTAGGTGGGTCAGGTAGTGAGACCCAGTACTTC
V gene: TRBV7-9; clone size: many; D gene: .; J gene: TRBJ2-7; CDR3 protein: CASSLLAGPSYEQYF; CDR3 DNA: TGTGCCAGCAGCCTGCTCGCGGGACCCTCCTACGAGCAGTACTTC